These 29 T cell receptor beta chains came from one sample sequenced in a study of Ad26.COV2.S vaccination and SARS-CoV-2 variants. Produced via immunoSEQ multiplex PCR; TCRdb's table is partial and in-frame only. Of around 340,000 clones listed, about 89% were seen once; the top ten hold just under 5%. Described treatment: over 15 received Ad26.COV2.S at low or high dose, single or two shots; about 5 received placebo; per-sample allocation not given. Sampling was done on day 63 after the first vaccine or placebo injection. The source was peripheral blood, collected in a trial of Ad26.COV2.S vaccine versus placebo. The source is a person between 18 and 60 years old who received the Ad26.COV2.S COVID-19 vaccine or a placebo.

The chain joins TRBV3-1 (or the pseudogene TRBV3-2) to TRBJ1-6; unclear D gene. The germline V gene has CDR1 LGHDT and CDR2 YNNKEL (reference sequence). The V gene lost 5 bases and the J gene lost 10 bases, with 9 bases spanning the gap. This CDR3 is 12 amino acids long. CDR3 protein: CASSDLGSPLHF. The CDR3 DNA reads as TGTGCCAGCAGCGACTTGGGATCACCCCTCCACTTT.

Concerning this clone: This may be a read error: a much more frequent sequence differs by one nucleotide. Other DNA sequences of this sample code for an identical CDR3. V usage is TRBV2 and J usage is TRBJ2-5; D is perhaps TRBD2 (6 bases). The V gene lost 1 base and the J gene lost 4 bases, with 7 bases spanning the gap. Germline V gene lookup returns CDR1 SNHLY and CDR2 FYNNEI. There are 13 residues in the CDR3. The CDR3 here is CASSEGRGETQYF. CDR3 bases: TGTGCCAGCAGTGAAGGGCGGGGAGAGACCCAGTACTTC.

The chain has TRBV11-2 and TRBJ2-3; D call uncertain. V was pared by 1 base and J by 8 bases, with 7 bases between. The CDR3 is made up of 12 amino acids. The germline CDR1 and CDR2 sequences are SGHAT and FQNNGV. CDR3 nucleotides: TGTGCCAGCAGCTTAGGGGAAATTACGCAGTATTTT. Its protein is CASSLGEITQYF. Full variable domain (remainder filled in from reference TRBV11-2 and TRBJ2-3): EAGVAQSPRYKIIEKRQSVAFWCNPISGHATLYWYQQILGQGPKLLIQFQNNGVVDDSQLPKDRFSAERLKGVDSTLKIQPAKLEDSAVYLCASSLGEITQYFGPGTRLTVL.

V usage is TRBV5-4 and J usage is TRBJ1-4, with 7 bases that match TRBD1. The CDR3 is 15 amino acids. Germline assignment: CDR1 SGHNT and CDR2 YYREEE (reference sequence). The J segment lost 8 bases and the V segment lost 4 bases, leaving 11 bases of the junction unmatched. The CDR3 sequence is CASSPTTGNGEKLFF. The CDR3 coding sequence is TGTGCCAGCAGCCCGACGACAGGGAACGGGGAAAAACTGTTTTTT.

This clone was seen once. This CDR3 reads CASSSPGTYAYEQYF. The DNA for the CDR3 is TGTGCCAGCAGTTCCCCCGGGACCTATGCCTACGAGCAGTACTTC. The genes are TRBV6-2 or TRBV6-3 and TRBJ2-7, with D possibly being TRBD1 or TRBD2 (5 bases each). The V end was cut by 4 bases, the J end by 2 bases, with 15 bases between. The CDR3 is 15 residues long. Germline CDR1 reads MNHEY; CDR2 reads SVGEGT.

The J gene is TRBJ2-7, the V gene TRBV3-1 (or the pseudogene TRBV3-2); D possibly corresponds to TRBD2 (6 bases). The length of the CDR3 is 14 residues. V dropped 5 bases and J dropped 5 bases, with 16 bases sitting between them. CDR1 and CDR2 (germline): LGHDT, YNNKEL (reference sequence). The CDR3 loop reads CASSFAGSKDEQYF. In DNA form, the CDR3 reads TGTGCCAGCAGCTTCGCGGGGTCGAAGGACGAGCAGTACTTC.

In this sample, this clone turned up a few times. V gene TRBV4-1 combines with J gene TRBJ1-1; D is ambiguous. The CDR3 covers 15 residues. V lost 0 bases to trimming and J lost 0 bases, with 8 bases between them. CDR1 and CDR2 from the germline V gene are MGHRA and YSYEKL. In nucleotides, the CDR3 is TGCGCCAGCAGCCAAGATCCGGGAATGAACACTGAAGCTTTCTTT. Residues: CASSQDPGMNTEAFF.

The chain has TRBV11-2 and TRBJ1-2; no reliable D call. The CDR3 extends over 14 amino acids. The V end was cut by 0 bases, the J end by 6 bases, with 11 bases between. Germline assignment: CDR1 SGHAT and CDR2 FQNNGV. CDR3: CASSLDLGWNGYTF. CDR3 DNA: TGTGCCAGCAGCTTAGACCTGGGGTGGAATGGCTACACCTTC.

This chain joins TRBV7-2 and TRBJ1-1; D ambiguous. The length of the CDR3 is 14 residues. Trimming pared 1 base from V and 4 bases from J, leaving 10 bases between. Germline V CDR1 and CDR2: SGHTA, FQGNSA. The CDR3 DNA reads as TGTGCCAGCAGCTTAGTGGCCAAGGGCACTGAAGCTTTCTTT. Translating it yields CASSLVAKGTEAFF.

For this clone: Other nucleotide sequences from this sample produce the same CDR3. The genes are TRBV5-1 and TRBJ1-1; the D is unclear. Germline V gene sequence: CDR1 SGHRS, CDR2 YFSETQ. The CDR3 spans 14 residues. Trimming shortened V by 0 bases and J by 1 base, and 7 bases separated the two germline ends. In DNA form, the CDR3 reads TGCGCCAGCAGCTTGGGTGATGGGAACACTGAAGCTTTCTTT. Amino acids: CASSLGDGNTEAFF.

The V gene is TRBV6-5, the J gene TRBJ2-5, with 7 bases identical to TRBD1. J gave up 5 bases and V 6 bases, and 6 bases lay outside the gene matches. Germline-derived CDR1 and CDR2 are MNHEY and SVGAGI. The CDR3 runs to 13 residues. The CDR3 here is CASRKTGLETQYF. In DNA form, the CDR3 reads TGTGCCAGCAGGAAGACAGGGTTGGAGACCCAGTACTTC.

The chain is built from TRBV4-1 and TRBJ2-1; D possibly corresponds to TRBD1 (6 bases). This CDR3 has 13 residues. V dropped 7 bases and J dropped 2 bases, with 9 bases sitting between them. Looked up from germline, CDR1 is MGHRA and CDR2 is YSYEKL. The CDR3 is CASMGTPYNEQFF. The CDR3 DNA sequence: TGCGCCAGCATGGGGACACCCTACAATGAGCAGTTCTTC.

This rearrangement joins TRBV29-1 to TRBJ2-5; D gene uncertain. CDR3 length: 12 amino acids. In germline, CDR1 is SQVTM, CDR2 ANQGSEA. V was clipped by 5 bases and J by 1 base, with 8 bases between them. The DNA of the CDR3 is TGCAGCGTTTGGTTCACCCAAGAGACCCAGTACTTC. Translation: CSVWFTQETQYF. Variable domain in full (rest from reference TRBV29-1 and TRBJ2-5): SAVISQKPSRDICQRGTSLTIQCQVDSQVTMMFWYRQQPGQSLTLIATANQGSEATYESGFVIDKFPISRPNLTFSTLTVSNMSPEDSSIYLCSVWFTQETQYFGPGTRLLVL.

The rearrangement joins TRBV4-1 to TRBJ2-3, with 7 bases that match TRBD2. CDR3 length: 17 amino acids. Per the germline V gene, CDR1 is MGHRA and CDR2 is YSYEKL. Germline trimming cut 4 bases from V and 2 bases from J; bases unmatched to any gene: 12. Here the CDR3 reads CASSRVIIAGPTDTQYF. CDR3 bases: TGCGCCAGCAGCCGAGTCATAATAGCGGGCCCCACAGATACGCAGTATTTT.

The chain is built from TRBV4-1 and TRBJ1-1; 7 nucleotides match TRBD1. The CDR3 is 14 amino acids. V shed 5 bases, J shed 4 bases, and the junction held 7 bases outside the gene matches. Germline V CDR1 and CDR2: MGHRA, YSYEKL. The CDR3 protein is CASSWGDRATEAFF. The DNA of the CDR3 is TGCGCCAGCAGCTGGGGCGACAGGGCCACTGAAGCTTTCTTT.

V is TRBV7-9 and J is TRBJ2-1; 7 nucleotides align to TRBD1. V gave up 4 bases and J gave up 3 bases; unmatched junction bases: 9. CDR1 SEHNR and CDR2 FQNEAQ come from the germline V gene (reference sequence). The CDR3 extends over 16 amino acids. CDR3 DNA sequence: TGTGCCAGCAGCTCCCAAACCGGGACAGTCTACAATGAGCAGTTCTTC. Translating gives CASSSQTGTVYNEQFF.

The rearrangement links TRBV21-1 to TRBJ2-1. TRBV21-1 is a pseudogene locus. The CDR3 runs 12 residues. CDR3 bases: TGTGCCAGCCCTCCGCACCCCAATGAGCAGTTCTTC. It specifies CASPPHPNEQFF.

The chain uses TRBV4-1 and TRBJ1-1; 8 nucleotides match TRBD1. Germline CDR1 reads MGHRA; CDR2 reads YSYEKL. This CDR3 is 16 amino acids long. V lost 1 base, J lost 5 bases, and 9 bases stayed unmatched. The CDR3 is CASSQVRTGGRTEAFF. Written as DNA, the CDR3 is TGCGCCAGCAGCCAAGTTAGAACAGGGGGAAGGACTGAAGCTTTCTTT.

The chain couples TRBV7-3 to TRBJ1-1; TRBD1 matches at 7 bases. The CDR3 contains 14 residues. In germline, CDR1 is SGHTA, CDR2 FQGTGA. J lost 0 bases, V lost 4 bases, and 2 bases had no gene match. CDR3 residues: CASSSTGMNTEAFF. As DNA, the CDR3 is TGTGCCAGCAGCTCGACAGGGATGAACACTGAAGCTTTCTTT.

The rearrangement joins TRBV2 to TRBJ1-4; weak D call: TRBD1 (6 bases). Per the germline V gene, CDR1 is SNHLY and CDR2 is FYNNEI. The CDR3 totals 13 residues. Trimming took off 7 bases at V and 6 bases at J, with 12 bases between the two ends. CDR3 DNA: TGTGCCAGCAACGAATACAGGGATGAAAAACTGTTTTTT. Amino acid sequence: CASNEYRDEKLFF.

The CDR3 here is CASSLNLGGAHNEQFF. The DNA of the CDR3 is TGTGCCAGCAGTTTAAACTTGGGGGGAGCCCACAATGAGCAGTTCTTC. V is TRBV28 and J is TRBJ2-1, with D possibly TRBD2 on 6 matching bases. From germline, CDR1 is MDHEN and CDR2 SYDVKM. The ends were cut back, 2 bases at V and 5 bases at J, with 16 bases in the middle. CDR3 size: 16 residues.

This clone was detected only once. The V gene is TRBV6-6, the J gene TRBJ1-3; TRBD1 might be the D (5 bases). The germline gives CDR1 MNHNY, CDR2 SVGAGI (reference sequence). Deletions cut 10 bases from V and 3 bases from J, with 10 bases between. The CDR3 runs to 12 residues. CDR3 DNA: TGTGCCACCGGGACTTTTGGAAACACCATATATTTT. As protein: CATGTFGNTIYF.

The chain joins TRBV7-2 to TRBJ2-2, with D perhaps TRBD1 (6 bases). The ends were cut back, 2 bases at V and 6 bases at J, with 16 bases in the middle. Germline-derived CDR1 and CDR2 are SGHTA and FQGNSA. The CDR3 contains 16 residues. CDR3 sequence reads: CASSLYLGAISGELFF. CDR3 sequence (DNA): TGTGCCAGCAGCTTATACCTGGGGGCGATATCCGGGGAGCTGTTTTTT.

The chain combines TRBV30 with TRBJ2-1; TRBD2 is a possible D gene (6 bases). Trimming removed 4 bases from V and 2 bases from J, with 12 bases in between. This CDR3 is built from 14 residues. Germline V gives CDR1 GTSNPN, CDR2 SVGIG (reference sequence). The CDR3 region has the DNA TGTGCCTGGAACAGGAGGGCGACCTACAATGAGCAGTTCTTC. This encodes CAWNRRATYNEQFF.

Only one count was recorded for this clone. The V call is TRBV9, the J call TRBJ1-2; TRBD1 agrees at 7 bases. The CDR3 covers 15 residues. Germline CDR1 is SGDLS and CDR2 is YYNGEE. The V and J ends lost 5 bases and 0 bases, in that order; junction bases with no gene match: 7. The CDR3 here is CASRRGQGANYGYTF. CDR3 bases: TGTGCCAGCAGGAGGGGGCAGGGAGCTAACTATGGCTACACCTTC. Based on the CDR3 plus reference TRBV9 and TRBJ1-2, the full variable domain is DSGVTQTPKHLITATGQRVTLRCSPRSGDLSVYWYQQSLDQGLQFLIQYYNGEERAKGNILERFSAQQFPDLHSELNLSSLELGDSALYFCASRRGQGANYGYTFGSGTRLTVV.

J is TRBJ1-2 and V is TRBV7-9; D unclear. This CDR3 is 13 amino acids long. V was clipped by 1 base and J by 4 bases, with 7 bases between them. Germline-derived CDR1 and CDR2 are SEHNR and FQNEAQ (reference sequence). The CDR3: CASSLGVIYGYTF. Here the CDR3 DNA reads TGTGCCAGCAGCTTAGGGGTCATCTATGGCTACACCTTC.

The rearrangement uses TRBV12-3 or TRBV12-4 and TRBJ2-3; D perhaps matches TRBD2 (7 bases). The V end lost 7 bases, the J end lost 6 bases, and 14 bases lay between the germline ends. This CDR3 region has 13 residues. The CDR3 is CASTLGRGDTQYF. The CDR3 DNA reads as TGTGCCAGCACCTTGGGGAGGGGGGATACGCAGTATTTT.

The V and J genes are TRBV5-4 and TRBJ2-7; 9 bases fit TRBD2. Germline V CDR1 and CDR2: SGHNT, YYREEE (reference sequence). V was clipped by 0 bases and J by 6 bases; unmatched bases: 4. This CDR3 is built from 14 residues. Here the CDR3 reads CASSLAISGSEQYF. CDR3 sequence (DNA): TGTGCCAGCAGCTTGGCGATTAGCGGGAGCGAGCAGTACTTC.

The chain links TRBV7-3 to TRBJ2-1, with 9 bases matching TRBD1. The CDR3 runs 14 residues. J lost 6 bases, V lost 5 bases, and 5 bases had no gene match. Germline values: CDR1 SGHTA, CDR2 FQGTGA. CDR3 nucleotides: TGTGCCAGCAGCCCGGGACAGGGTAGCAATGAGCAGTTCTTC. It specifies CASSPGQGSNEQFF.